This T cell receptor beta chain appears in the sequencing data of a study of T cell repertoires in cytomegalovirus infection (dated by TCRdb to the late 2010s). With respect to the entire study: Alongside well-studied HLA-B-restricted epitopes, the peptide stimulations were aimed at recently identified HLA-C-restricted CMV epitopes, whose presentation resists viral immunomodulation. Because public TCR beta signatures pointed to carriage of CMV infection together with the matching HLA type, the HLA type of each donor mattered for the analysis.

Deletion took 5 bases off V and 3 bases off J, with a span of 11 bases between the germline ends. CDR1 and CDR2 are read off the germline V gene as SGHTA and FQGNSA. Spanning cysteine to phenylalanine, the CDR3 consists of 14 amino acids. The entry retains the CDR3 DNA only, 42 bases that are in frame from base 1. Turning to this clonotype: What antigen it recognizes has not been identified. There are no base qualities to consult, and no much larger clone falls within one base.

The sequencing machine was an Illumina HiSeq 1500. The public reads were reprocessed in TCRdb via fastp at Q25 and MiXCR, keeping in-frame beta chains. Every CDR3 protein is listed once, alongside the most common genes and DNA of its rows. The sample profile shows 340,000 or so distinct CDR3 sequences; approximately 25% of them were found once. Together, the top ten hold 13% of the sample. Reading the label with the study, this specimen's treatment or condition is: in vitro stimulation with specific CMV peptide epitopes to enrich CMV-specific T cells. The investigation overall reported the following: Carriers of CMV infection plus the relevant HLA type were discriminated by the cumulative frequency of public TCR beta family members in the study cohort and in an independent approximately 340-donor cohort. The ex vivo response was dominated by HLA-C-restricted CMV-specific TCR beta clonotypes, which also provided the single most frequent clonotype in two of eight donors.

This receptor chain uses TRBV7-2 and TRBJ2-1; the D gene cannot be resolved reliably. The specimen was cultured PBMCs, collected from culture after CMV antigen stimulation. This clonotype was sampled from a human donor in good health (CMV status not recorded). Some clones in this sample may be carry-over from other donors' samples. CDR3 region: CASSLDLFYNEQFF. The nucleotides read TGTGCCAGCAGCCTAGACCTCTTCTACAATGAGCAGTTCTTC.